This TCR beta chain originates from a study of T cell repertoires in cytomegalovirus infection. The wider study: Through public TCR beta signatures, both CMV infection and matching HLA type were indicated.

V gave up 4 bases and J gave up 4 bases; unmatched junction bases: 8. Per the germline V gene, CDR1 is MGHRA and CDR2 is YSYEKL. There are 15 residues in the CDR3. General study points: Summed frequency of shared TCR beta families picked out CMV carriers who also had the relevant HLA.

TCRdb ran MiXCR on the reads and lists one entry per CDR3 protein. The sample carries 270,000 or so distinct CDR3 sequences, about 17% recorded once. With respect to this clonotype: Its specificity is not known.

The chain joins TRBV4-1 to TRBJ2-7; TRBD1 agrees at 9 bases. The material sequenced was CD8+ T cells from PBMCs. The TCR sequence derives from a human donor in good health (CMV status not recorded). Some clones in this sample may be carry-over from other donors' samples. CDR3 coding DNA: TGCGCCAGCAGCCGAGGGACAGGGACCGATTACGAGCAGTACTTC. Encoded protein: CASSRGTGTDYEQYF.